The 5 T cell receptor beta chains listed next were all sequenced from one sample in a study of blood T cell repertoires in COVID-19. Sequencing was performed with immunoSEQ multiplex PCR; in TCRdb, only in-frame clones are kept and a portion is missing. The sample records about 300,000 clones, approximately 87% being singletons. Sequenced material: peripheral blood. The source is a woman in her forties who had recovered from COVID-19.

V gene TRBV10-3 combines with J gene TRBJ2-5; weak D call: TRBD2 (6 bases). Germline V lookup: CDR1 ENHRY, CDR2 SYGVKD. Trimming took off 6 bases at V and 4 bases at J, with 18 bases between the two ends. The CDR3 has 15 amino acids. CDR3 nucleotides: TGTGCCATCAGCGAAAGTGGAGGGGAGTCAGAGACCCAGTACTTC. Translating it yields CAISESGGESETQYF.

This clone came up once. The chain recombines TRBV2 with TRBJ2-1; D is perhaps TRBD2 (5 bases). The germline V gene has CDR1 SNHLY and CDR2 FYNNEI. CDR3 length equals 14 residues. V was clipped by 6 bases and J by 2 bases, with 11 bases between them. Written as DNA, the CDR3 is TGTGCCAGCAGGCGGAGGCCAGCCTACAATGAGCAGTTCTTC. Protein sequence: CASRRRPAYNEQFF.

The chain employs TRBV13 and TRBJ2-5, with D tentatively TRBD2 (6 bases). The germline V gene encodes CDR1 PRHDT and CDR2 FYEKMQ (reference sequence). CDR3 length: 14 amino acids. The V and J ends lost 4 bases and 5 bases respectively, with 14 bases between them. This CDR3 is CASSSGTGGETQYF. The CDR3 nucleotides are TGTGCCAGCAGCTCCGGGACTGGGGGGGAGACCCAGTACTTC. Supplemented by reference TRBV13 and TRBJ2-5, the full variable domain reads AAGVIQSPRHLIKEKRETATLKCYPIPRHDTVYWYQQGPGQDPQFLISFYEKMQSDKGSIPDRFSAQQFSDYHSELNMSSLELGDSALYFCASSSGTGGETQYFGPGTRLLVL.

The V and J genes are TRBV15 and TRBJ1-5, with TRBD1 identical over 7 bases. The CDR3 has 16 residues. The V gene end was trimmed by 3 bases and the J gene end by 1 base; junction bases not matched to a gene: 6. Germline V gene lookup returns CDR1 LNHNV and CDR2 YYDKDF (reference sequence). The CDR3 region is CATSRGDRFSNQPQHF. CDR3 sequence (DNA): TGTGCCACCAGCAGGGGGGACAGATTCAGCAATCAGCCCCAGCATTTT.

This sequence joins TRBV11-2 and TRBJ2-1; TRBD2 agrees at 9 bases. Germline V gene sequence: CDR1 SGHAT, CDR2 FQNNGV. CDR3 length: 15 amino acids. Trimming cost V 6 bases and J 9 bases; bases outside gene matches: 12. The CDR3 DNA reads TGTGCCAGCAGGACCCGTGGAGCGGGGGGTCTTGAGCAGTTCTTC. As protein: CASRTRGAGGLEQFF.